Detailed here is one T cell receptor (beta chain). Its antigen is unidentified. TCRdb re-called the 5' RACE reads; one entry per CDR3 protein, DNA not given. The sample totals about 260,000 distinct CDR3 sequences; its top ten clones hold 0.3% to 0.45%. The CDR3 runs to 15 residues. This record belongs to a study of T cells expressing NK-cell markers. Study information: The study drew TCR beta repertoires from sorted CD3+CD56+NKG2C+, CD3+CD56+NKG2C- and CD3+CD56-NKG2C+ T cells. Findings and caveats of the study: In several donors, these clonotypes also led the CD3+CD56-NKG2C+ fraction.

The origin of this receptor is a man between 18 and 35 years old in good health. This chain uses TRBV12-3 or TRBV12-4 with TRBJ1-3; TCRdb reports TRBD1, a call that lacks DNA to check it against. The sample consisted of blood T cells: a sorted CD56 or NKG2C T cell subset, CD4+ or CD8+ T cells, or bulk PBMC T cells (not recorded which). CDR3: CASQQAGTGPNTIYF.